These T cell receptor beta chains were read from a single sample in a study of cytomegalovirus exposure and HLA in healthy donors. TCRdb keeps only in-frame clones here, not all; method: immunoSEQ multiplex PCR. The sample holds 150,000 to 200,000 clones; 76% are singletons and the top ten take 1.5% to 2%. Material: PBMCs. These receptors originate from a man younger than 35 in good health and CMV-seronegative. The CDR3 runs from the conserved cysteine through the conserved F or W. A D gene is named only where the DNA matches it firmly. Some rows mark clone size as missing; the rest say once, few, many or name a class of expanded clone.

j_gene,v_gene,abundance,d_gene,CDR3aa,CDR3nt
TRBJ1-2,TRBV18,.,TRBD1,CASSPLGGGTDGYTF,TGTGCCAGCTCCCCACTCGGAGGGGGCACGGATGGCTACACCTTC
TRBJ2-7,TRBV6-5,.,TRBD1,CASSLAGTGYEQYF,TGTGCCAGCAGTTTAGCCGGGACAGGGTACGAGCAGTACTTC
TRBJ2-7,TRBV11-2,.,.,CASSLDGRDYEQYF,TGTGCCAGCAGCTTAGACGGCAGGGACTACGAGCAGTACTTC
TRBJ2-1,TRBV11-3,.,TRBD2,CASSPSGSVNNEQFF,TGTGCCAGCAGCCCTAGCGGGAGCGTCAACAATGAGCAGTTCTTC
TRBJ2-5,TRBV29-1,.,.,CSAGGPQETQYF,TGCAGCGCCGGCGGGCCCCAAGAGACCCAGTACTTC
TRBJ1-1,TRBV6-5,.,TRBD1,CASRPGQGGTEAFF,TGTGCCAGCAGACCGGGACAGGGGGGGACTGAAGCTTTCTTT
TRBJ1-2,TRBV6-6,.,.,CASSTERGYGYTF,TGTGCCAGCAGTACAGAAAGGGGCTATGGCTACACCTTC
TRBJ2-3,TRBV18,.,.,CASSPQGSTDTQYF,TGTGCCAGCTCCCCCCAGGGGTCGACAGATACGCAGTATTTT
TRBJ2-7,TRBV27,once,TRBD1,CASSLRTGGPYEQYF,TGTGCCAGCAGTCTCCGGACAGGGGGACCCTACGAGCAGTACTTC
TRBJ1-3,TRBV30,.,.,CAWSNRAGDTIYF,TGTGCCTGGAGTAACAGGGCCGGGGACACCATATATTTT
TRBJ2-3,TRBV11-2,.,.,CASSLGTGTDTQYF,TGTGCCAGCAGCTTAGGGACAGGCACAGATACGCAGTATTTT
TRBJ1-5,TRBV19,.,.,CASSLKIAGKQPQHF,TGTGCCAGTAGTCTCAAAATCGCAGGGAAACAGCCCCAGCATTTT
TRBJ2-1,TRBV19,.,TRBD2,CASREESSYNEQFF,TGTGCCAGCCGGGAGGAAAGCTCCTACAATGAGCAGTTCTTC
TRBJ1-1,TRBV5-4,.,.,CASSPRKGGLNTEAFF,TGTGCCAGCAGTCCAAGAAAGGGGGGGTTGAACACTGAAGCTTTCTTT
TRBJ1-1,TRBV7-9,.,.,CASSSGTSEAFF,TGTGCCAGCAGCTCCGGGACTTCTGAAGCTTTCTTT
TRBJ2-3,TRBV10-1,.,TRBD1,CASSEGTGADTDTQYF,TGCGCCAGCAGTGAGGGGACAGGGGCCGACACAGATACGCAGTATTTT
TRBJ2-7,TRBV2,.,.,CASSTDSYEQYF,TGTGCCAGCAGTACGGACAGCTACGAGCAGTACTTC
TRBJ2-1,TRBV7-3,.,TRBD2,CASSLRGGWTGIPSYNEQFF,TGTGCCAGCAGCTTAAGGGGAGGGTGGACGGGGATACCTTCCTACAATGAGCAGTTCTTC
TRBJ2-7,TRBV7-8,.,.,CASSRRVGSYEQYF,TGTGCCAGCAGCCGCCGGGTCGGATCCTACGAGCAGTACTTC
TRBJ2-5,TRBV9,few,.,CASSVAADFPETQYF,TGTGCCAGCAGCGTAGCCGCCGACTTTCCGGAGACCCAGTACTTC
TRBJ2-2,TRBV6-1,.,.,CASSERGLGDTGELFF,TGTGCCAGCAGTGAAAGGGGGTTAGGGGACACCGGGGAGCTGTTTTTT
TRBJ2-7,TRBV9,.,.,CASSVGPSPAGYEQYF,TGTGCCAGCAGCGTAGGCCCCAGCCCGGCGGGGTACGAGCAGTACTTC